This is a list of T cell receptor beta chains from one sample in a study of cytomegalovirus exposure and HLA in healthy donors. The method was immunoSEQ multiplex PCR; TCRdb's version includes in-frame clones alone and lacks a portion of them. The profile shows approximately 130,000 clones, over 65% of them singletons. The source material was PBMCs. Receptors originate from a man aged 25-45 years in good health and CMV-seronegative. The CDR3 runs from the conserved cysteine through the conserved F or W. The D gene is left open where the match is weak.

CDR3 protein	V gene	D gene	J gene
CASSGQARFYGYTF	TRBV25-1	-	TRBJ1-2
CASSKGDGYTF	TRBV19	-	TRBJ1-2
CASSQDRVGDRGPLGEKLFF	TRBV4-3	TRBD1	TRBJ1-4
CASSLGGQGSYEQYF	TRBV28	TRBD1	TRBJ2-7
CASSSGQGSNQPQHF	TRBV28	TRBD1	TRBJ1-5
CASSLGSGVWEQYF	TRBV7-9	-	TRBJ2-7
CASRQVNTGELFF	TRBV2	-	TRBJ2-2
CASSPGTSGTDTQYF	TRBV6-4	TRBD2	TRBJ2-3
CASSPQRASSTDTQYF	TRBV18	-	TRBJ2-3
CSVPRAGGGSGYTF	TRBV29-1	TRBD1	TRBJ1-2
CASSLRRAGTSKQPQHF	TRBV27	-	TRBJ1-5
CASTPGGPEAFF	TRBV11-2	TRBD1	TRBJ1-1
CASSWGHYYGYTF	TRBV19	-	TRBJ1-2
CASSFGGVEETQYF	TRBV4-1	-	TRBJ2-5
CASSFLAGPLGEQFF	TRBV13	-	TRBJ2-1
CASSSDSMNTEAFF	TRBV9	-	TRBJ1-1
CASSKTGTDLNGYTF	TRBV7-9	TRBD1	TRBJ1-2
CASSLVLETQYF	TRBV7-2	-	TRBJ2-5
CASSRENTEAFF	TRBV21-1	-	TRBJ1-1
CASSDETYGYTF	TRBV6-4	-	TRBJ1-2
CASTTRTSGGLGEQFF	TRBV2	TRBD2	TRBJ2-1